This TCR beta chain is drawn from a study of T cells in Graves' hyperthyroidism and ophthalmopathy. Amplified regions were TCR beta CDR3 sequences from RNA transcripts. HTBI primers were used for first-round RT-PCR of the TCR CDR3. TCRdb passed the multiplex PCR reads through MiXCR, listing each CDR3 protein once. The repertoire holds roughly 570,000 distinct CDR3 sequences, with about a sixth as singletons. A lack of ophthalmopathy progression within 18 months defined stable Graves' hyperthyroidism. Diagnosis rested on symptoms, serum thyroxine and TRAb, thyroid ultrasound, and orbital computed tomography. Germline V gene lookup returns CDR1 MDHEN and CDR2 SYDVKM. V lost 3 bases to trimming and J lost 2 bases, with 14 bases between them. CDR3 size: 15 residues.

The rearrangement links TRBV28 to TRBJ2-7, with a weak D call TRBD1 (6 bases). The sequencing sample was made of blood. This sequence was found in a woman under 40 with Graves' hyperthyroidism. The CDR3 coding sequence is TGTGCCAGCAGTTTGAAGCCGGACAGTCCCTACGAGCAGTACTTC. As protein: CASSLKPDSPYEQYF.